Listed below are T cell receptor beta chains from one sample, sequenced in a study of cytomegalovirus exposure and HLA in healthy donors. Repertoires were generated with immunoSEQ multiplex PCR, while TCRdb's copy carries only in-frame clones and drops some. Altogether 220,000 or so clones are present, 65% to 85% being singletons, with the ten largest covering 11% to 15%. The sequencing input was PBMCs. Source of these receptors: a woman aged 25 to 39 in good health and CMV-seropositive. CDR3s include the opening cysteine and the closing phenylalanine or tryptophan. D genes are given only for firm matches. Clone size is given for some rows only: seen once, a few or many times, or a class if the clone is expanded.

V	length	J	size	D	CDR3	DNA
TRBV7-2	12	TRBJ2-7	-	-	CASSLYGGEQYF	TGTGCCAGCAGCTTATACGGGGGCGAGCAGTACTTC
TRBV6-5	14	TRBJ1-2	-	-	CASSYSKGDYGYTF	TGTGCCAGCAGTTACTCGAAGGGTGACTATGGCTACACCTTC
TRBV6-1	13	TRBJ1-5	-	-	CASSWDTIEPQHF	TGTGCCAGCAGTTGGGACACCATCGAGCCCCAGCATTTT
TRBV5-1	15	TRBJ2-1	-	-	CASSAPGTAGNEQFF	TGCGCCAGCAGCGCACCCGGGACAGCGGGGAATGAGCAGTTCTTC
TRBV6-1	16	TRBJ2-3	-	TRBD1	CASSAFGDRGTDTQYF	TGTGCCAGCAGTGCGTTTGGGGACAGGGGAACAGATACGCAGTATTTT
TRBV29-1	12	TRBJ1-1	-	-	CSVSPQNTEAFF	TGCAGCGTCTCTCCCCAGAACACTGAAGCTTTCTTT
TRBV5-1	13	TRBJ2-7	-	TRBD1	CASSSGQGNEQYF	TGCGCCAGCAGCTCGGGACAGGGGAACGAGCAGTACTTC
TRBV7-2	15	TRBJ1-2	few	-	CASSFLVDWSYGYTF	TGTGCCAGCAGCTTTCTCGTGGATTGGAGCTATGGCTACACCTTC
TRBV27	14	TRBJ2-7	-	-	CASSLRDPEHEQYF	TGTGCCAGCAGCTTACGGGACCCGGAACACGAGCAGTACTTC
TRBV6-5	15	TRBJ1-2	-	-	CASSHPRGANYGYTF	TGTGCCAGCAGTCACCCCAGAGGAGCTAACTATGGCTACACCTTC
TRBV4-1	15	TRBJ2-5	-	TRBD2	CASSQGSGSFETQYF	TGCGCCAGCAGCCAAGGTAGCGGGAGCTTTGAGACCCAGTACTTC
TRBV6-1	13	TRBJ2-2	once	TRBD1	CASRSGGPGELFF	TGTGCCAGTCGATCAGGGGGCCCCGGGGAGCTGTTTTTT
TRBV12-2	20	TRBJ1-4	-	-	CASRSIAARPVKPSNEKLFF	TGTGCAAGTCGCTCGATAGCCGCCCGGCCAGTCAAACCCTCTAATGAAAAACTGTTTTTT
TRBV5-1	13	TRBJ1-4	-	-	CASSLGPREKLFF	TGCGCCAGCAGCTTGGGCCCCAGGGAAAAACTGTTTTTT
TRBV2	15	TRBJ2-7	-	TRBD1	CASRVDRDGTYEQYF	TGTGCCAGCAGAGTTGACAGGGATGGGACCTACGAGCAGTACTTC
TRBV28	12	TRBJ1-5	-	-	CASSQLNQPQHF	TGTGCCAGCAGTCAGCTCAATCAGCCCCAGCATTTT
TRBV6-5	16	TRBJ2-1	-	TRBD1	CASSLTQGALRYEQFF	TGTGCCAGCAGTTTAACGCAGGGGGCGCTCAGGTATGAGCAGTTCTTC
TRBV5-8	13	TRBJ2-1	-	-	CASSLVLGNEQFF	TGTGCCAGCAGCCTCGTTCTGGGGAATGAGCAGTTCTTC
TRBV6-6	14	TRBJ2-3	-	-	CASSSGEEADTQYF	TGTGCCAGCAGCTCGGGAGAGGAGGCAGATACGCAGTATTTT
TRBV4-2	15	TRBJ2-5	-	-	CASSQDSGRGETQYF	TGTGCCAGCAGCCAAGATTCCGGGAGAGGGGAGACCCAGTACTTC
TRBV5-1	14	TRBJ2-7	-	TRBD1	CASSLAGGSYEQYF	TGCGCCAGCAGCTTGGCAGGGGGCTCCTACGAGCAGTACTTC
TRBV7-2	17	TRBJ2-2	-	TRBD2	CASSPKGGAGNTGELFF	TGTGCCAGCAGCCCGAAGGGAGGGGCGGGGAACACCGGGGAGCTGTTTTTT
TRBV27	13	TRBJ1-1	-	-	CASSLSLNTEAFF	TGTGCCAGCAGTTTATCTCTAAACACTGAAGCTTTCTTT
TRBV2	14	TRBJ1-1	-	-	CASSADGVGTEAFF	TGTGCCAGCAGCGCTGACGGGGTGGGTACTGAAGCTTTCTTT
TRBV5-1	17	TRBJ2-7	-	TRBD2	CASSLSHSGTSAYEQYF	TGCGCCAGCAGCCTTTCCCACTCGGGGACTAGCGCCTACGAGCAGTACTTC
TRBV27	15	TRBJ2-7	-	TRBD2	CASSLGSSGNYEQYF	TGTGCCAGCAGCCTGGGGTCTAGCGGGAACTACGAGCAGTACTTC
TRBV2	15	TRBJ1-5	-	-	CASSERSAVSQPQHF	TGTGCCAGCAGTGAAAGGTCGGCGGTCAGTCAGCCCCAGCATTTT
TRBV27	17	TRBJ2-7	-	TRBD2	CASSLSNPLAGSYEQYF	TGTGCCAGCAGTTTATCGAACCCACTAGCGGGTAGTTACGAGCAGTACTTC
TRBV29-1	16	TRBJ1-2	-	-	CSVEDKVGKANYGYTF	TGCAGCGTTGAAGACAAGGTCGGGAAAGCTAACTATGGCTACACCTTC
TRBV25-1	14	TRBJ1-2	-	-	CASSAAGLDYGYTF	TGTGCCAGCAGTGCTGCGGGCTTGGACTATGGCTACACCTTC
TRBV9	14	TRBJ2-5	-	-	CASSPTTYQETQYF	TGTGCCAGCAGTCCTACTACGTACCAAGAGACCCAGTACTTC
TRBV6-5	14	TRBJ2-2	-	-	CASSYSSGTGELFF	TGTGCCAGCAGTTACAGTAGCGGCACCGGGGAGCTGTTTTTT
TRBV28	15	TRBJ2-1	-	TRBD1	CASSLAGGSYNEQFF	TGTGCCAGCAGTTTAGCAGGGGGCTCCTACAATGAGCAGTTCTTC
TRBV6-5	13	TRBJ2-2	-	-	CASSPPSTGELFF	TGTGCCAGCAGCCCCCCCAGTACCGGGGAGCTGTTTTTT
TRBV20-1	11	TRBJ2-7	-	-	CSAQGLYEQYF	TGCAGTGCCCAGGGACTCTACGAGCAGTACTTC
TRBV6-5	12	TRBJ1-1	-	-	CASSYGGFEAFF	TGTGCCAGCAGTTACGGTGGGTTTGAAGCTTTCTTT
TRBV7-9	13	TRBJ1-2	-	-	CASSFGDIYGYTF	TGTGCCAGCAGCTTTGGGGACATCTATGGCTACACCTTC
TRBV30	13	TRBJ2-7	-	-	CAWSVGWRGEQYF	TGTGCCTGGAGTGTAGGGTGGAGGGGCGAGCAGTACTTC
TRBV25-1	11	TRBJ1-1	-	-	CASRWDFVTFF	TGTGCCAGCAGGTGGGACTTCGTGACTTTCTTT
TRBV30	13	TRBJ1-1	-	-	CAWRQNRDTEAFF	TGTGCCTGGAGGCAAAACAGGGACACTGAAGCTTTCTTT
TRBV7-3	18	TRBJ2-3	-	-	CASSLLPVSSGGPDTQYF	TGTGCCAGCAGCCTCTTACCGGTCTCATCGGGCGGTCCGGATACGCAGTATTTT
TRBV11-2	15	TRBJ1-2	-	TRBD1	CASNDRGIGYRGYTF	TGTGCCAGCAACGACAGGGGAATAGGGTATCGGGGCTACACCTTC
TRBV7-9	15	TRBJ2-1	-	-	CASSLDPGGMNEQFF	TGTGCCAGCAGCTTAGATCCAGGGGGGATGAATGAGCAGTTCTTC
TRBV4-1	17	TRBJ2-1	-	-	CASSQGIPSDTYNEQFF	TGCGCCAGCAGCCAAGGGATTCCTAGCGATACCTACAATGAGCAGTTCTTC
TRBV28	13	TRBJ2-1	-	-	CASSLLGSPEQFF	TGTGCCAGCAGTTTACTTGGGAGCCCAGAGCAGTTCTTC
TRBV7-2	17	TRBJ2-5	-	-	CASSFYPPGSTRETQYF	TGTGCCAGCAGCTTTTACCCTCCCGGGAGCACTAGAGAGACCCAGTACTTC
TRBV2	14	TRBJ2-1	-	-	CASSEDAGLLEQFF	TGTGCCAGCAGTGAAGACGCGGGACTCCTCGAGCAGTTCTTC
TRBV7-9	13	TRBJ2-5	once	-	CATSPIGQETQYF	TGTGCCACCTCTCCAATAGGGCAAGAGACCCAGTACTTC
TRBV2	13	TRBJ2-7	-	TRBD2	CASRSGLAKEQYF	TGTGCCAGCAGGTCCGGACTAGCGAAAGAGCAGTACTTC
TRBV9	15	TRBJ2-1	-	-	CASSVSGASYNEQFF	TGTGCCAGCAGCGTCTCGGGAGCGTCCTACAATGAGCAGTTCTTC
TRBV6-5	15	TRBJ2-7	once	-	CASSQGTPWLNEQYF	TGTGCCAGCAGTCAAGGGACTCCCTGGTTGAACGAGCAGTACTTC
TRBV27	15	TRBJ2-7	once	TRBD1	CASKRYRDSPYEQYF	TGTGCCAGCAAGAGGTACCGGGACAGCCCCTACGAGCAGTACTTC
TRBV2	11	TRBJ2-7	once	-	CASSFYYEQYF	TGTGCCAGCAGCTTCTACTACGAGCAGTACTTC
TRBV27	13	TRBJ2-1	-	-	CASSLSPRGEQFF	TGTGCCAGCAGTTTATCCCCAAGGGGGGAGCAGTTCTTC
TRBV4-3	14	TRBJ2-2	-	-	CASSQDADTGELFF	TGCGCCAGCAGCCAAGATGCGGACACCGGGGAGCTGTTTTTT
TRBV11-2	17	TRBJ2-1	-	-	CASNTLGGRRTYNEQFF	TGTGCCAGCAACACCCTGGGGGGACGACGCACCTACAATGAGCAGTTCTTC
TRBV20-1	11	TRBJ2-3	-	-	CSAATEDTQYF	TGCAGTGCTGCTACCGAAGATACGCAGTATTTT
TRBV6-1	15	TRBJ1-2	-	TRBD1	CASSWGQTTNYGYTF	TGTGCCAGCAGCTGGGGACAGACTACTAACTATGGCTACACCTTC
TRBV25-1	12	TRBJ2-5	-	-	CASIQGSGTQYF	TGTGCCAGCATACAAGGATCGGGGACCCAGTACTTC